This T cell receptor beta chain was obtained from a study of cytomegalovirus exposure and HLA in healthy donors. V lost 1 base to trimming and J lost 3 bases; unmatched junction nucleotides: 7. The CDR3 has 16 residues. Germline V CDR1 and CDR2: SGHTA, FQGNSA. Notes on this clone: The antigen remains undetermined.

Notes on the study in general: Cytomegalovirus-associated status was assigned to about 150 TCR beta chains. Later analysis showed TCR association rates varying by HLA locus, highest for DRB1 and lowest for HLA-C.

The PCR used 60 Vbeta and 13 Jbeta primers. Sequenced by immunoSEQ multiplex PCR; TCRdb stores in-frame clones only, minus some. The data contain over 200,000 clones, under 80% of them singletons. The V gene is TRBV7-2, the J gene TRBJ2-3; 7 positions match TRBD1. The sequenced sample was PBMCs. This clonotype was sampled from a woman in her twenties or thirties in good health and CMV-seronegative. DNA for the CDR3: TGTGCCAGCAGCTTAGGGGCCGACAGGGTAACAGATACGCAGTATTTT. It encodes CASSLGADRVTDTQYF.